Below are 25 T cell receptor beta chains sequenced from a single sample in a study of blood T cell repertoires in COVID-19 (dated by TCRdb to 2019 to 2021). Library generation was performed with the immunoSEQ multiplex PCR assay. TCRdb limited this immuneACCESS table to in-frame rearrangements with V and J called. A share of clones is missing; checked studies link under half to unresolved V genes, and the rest is unexplained. For this sample the table gives 300,000 or so clones, of which about 90% were detected only once. In total, the top ten clones hold approximately 1.5% of the sample. The sequencing input was peripheral blood. All receptors derive from a woman in her forties who had recovered from COVID-19.

This sequence joins TRBV12-3 or TRBV12-4 and TRBJ1-2; D might be TRBD1 (6 bases). V was shortened by 6 bases and J by 2 bases, with 10 bases between the two germline ends. This CDR3 has 13 residues. DNA of the CDR3: TGTGCCAGCAGCCCACAGGGAAACTATGGCTACACCTTC. Its protein product is CASSPQGNYGYTF.

This rearrangement joins TRBV3-1 (or the pseudogene TRBV3-2) to TRBJ1-2; unclear D gene. The germline V gene has CDR1 LGHDT and CDR2 YNNKEL (reference sequence). V was clipped by 0 bases and J by 4 bases, with 12 bases between them. This CDR3 is built from 15 residues. CDR3 residues: CASSQEPPGSYGYTF. CDR3 bases: TGTGCCAGCAGCCAAGAACCCCCGGGTTCCTATGGCTACACCTTC.

The V and J genes are TRBV9 and TRBJ2-7; 15 bases agree with TRBD2. The CDR3 has 17 amino acids. Germline CDR1 SGDLS, CDR2 YYNGEE. Trimming at V came to 3 bases and at J to 7 bases, leaving 11 bases not matched to a gene. CDR3 protein: CASSEKGLAGGLLEQYF. CDR3 sequence (DNA): TGTGCCAGCAGCGAGAAAGGACTAGCGGGGGGGCTATTAGAGCAGTACTTC.

The chain uses TRBV6-5 and TRBJ1-1, with D tentatively TRBD1 (5 bases). V was pared by 7 bases and J by 6 bases, with 9 bases between. The CDR3 sequence is 11 residues long. Germline assignment: CDR1 MNHEY and CDR2 SVGAGI. In nucleotides, the CDR3 is TGTGCCAGCACCCAGGGCGCTGAAGCTTTCTTT. Protein sequence: CASTQGAEAFF.

This chain joins TRBV7-9 and TRBJ1-2, with TRBD1 matching 7 bases. CDR1 is SEHNR, CDR2 FQNEAQ, per germline (reference sequence). The junction had 9 bases not matched to a gene; V was cut back by 1 base and J by 4 bases. CDR3 size: 16 residues. This chain's CDR3 is CASSLGRGGSGYGYTF. In DNA, the CDR3 is TGTGCCAGCAGCTTAGGTAGAGGGGGCTCGGGCTATGGCTACACCTTC.

The chain combines TRBV7-2 with TRBJ1-5, with unresolved D. This CDR3 has 14 residues. V shed 5 bases and J shed 4 bases, with 12 bases lying between them. Germline-derived CDR1 and CDR2 are SGHTA and FQGNSA. DNA of the CDR3: TGTGCCAGCAGCCCGGACTTTTTTAATCAGCCCCAGCATTTT. It codes for CASSPDFFNQPQHF. Combining the CDR3 with reference TRBV7-2 and TRBJ1-5 gives the whole variable domain GAGVSQSPSNKVTEKGKDVELRCDPISGHTALYWYRQSLGQGLEFLIYFQGNSAPDKSGLPSDRFSAERTGGSVSTLTIQRTQQEDSAVYLCASSPDFFNQPQHFGDGTRLSIL.

This chain links TRBV11-2 with TRBJ2-5; D unresolved. CDR3 size: 12 residues. Per germline, CDR1 SGHAT and CDR2 FQNNGV. The V end lost 0 bases, the J end lost 4 bases, and 3 bases lay between the germline ends. The CDR3 DNA follows: TGTGCCAGCAGCTTAGATCTAGAGACCCAGTACTTC. As protein: CASSLDLETQYF.

The chain links TRBV30 to TRBJ2-2, with 7 bases lining up with TRBD1. J lost 6 bases, V lost 4 bases, and 11 bases had no gene match. The CDR3 is made up of 15 amino acids. Germline V gene data show CDR1 as GTSNPN and CDR2 as SVGIG (reference sequence). The chain's CDR3 is CAWIARGKGAGELFF. CDR3 nucleotide sequence: TGTGCCTGGATAGCCAGGGGGAAAGGAGCCGGGGAGCTGTTTTTT.

V and J are TRBV18 and TRBJ2-1; D is possibly TRBD2 (7 bases). This CDR3 comprises 16 residues. V shed 3 bases and J shed 4 bases, with 16 bases lying between them. Germline V CDR1 and CDR2: KGHSH, LQKENI. For the CDR3, the DNA is TGTGCCAGCTCACCGAGGGGGGGTATCGGTTACAATGAGCAGTTCTTC. As protein: CASSPRGGIGYNEQFF.

The rearrangement joins TRBV4-1 to TRBJ2-5; 15 nucleotides align to TRBD2. The germline V gene has CDR1 MGHRA and CDR2 YSYEKL. Unmatched junction bases numbered 5, after V lost 1 base and J lost 2 bases. The CDR3 extends over 18 amino acids. The CDR3 is CASSQGTSGGAPQETQYF. DNA for the CDR3: TGCGCCAGCAGCCAAGGGACTAGCGGGGGGGCGCCTCAAGAGACCCAGTACTTC.

The chain combines TRBV19 with TRBJ2-7; 8 nucleotides align to TRBD1. The V gene's germline CDR1 is LNHDA and CDR2 SQIVND (reference sequence). Trimming took 4 bases from V and 2 from J; bases not matched to a gene: 7. CDR3 length equals 15 residues. For the CDR3, the DNA is TGTGCCAGTAGTACCGGGACAGGACACCCCTACGAGCAGTACTTC. Protein: CASSTGTGHPYEQYF.

The CDR3 nucleotides read TGTGCCAGCAGTTCCTACAGGGGCTTAGCCAACGAGCAGTACTTC. Translating it yields CASSSYRGLANEQYF. The chain joins TRBV6-1 to TRBJ2-7; the match to TRBD1 covers 7 bases. This CDR3 region has 15 residues. Germline CDR1 reads MNHNS; CDR2 reads SASEGT. V shed 5 bases, J shed 5 bases, and the junction held 12 bases outside the gene matches.

The chain combines TRBV29-1 with TRBJ1-5, with 9 bases identical to TRBD1. From germline, CDR1 is SQVTM and CDR2 ANQGSEA. Losses at the gene ends were 7 bases for V and 5 bases for J; bases not matched to a gene: 3. The CDR3 is 12 amino acids. The CDR3 DNA sequence: TGCAGCGCGGGACAGGGTGATCAGCCCCAGCATTTT. This codes for CSAGQGDQPQHF.

The chain is built from TRBV25-1 and TRBJ1-6; the match to TRBD1 covers 8 bases. The CDR3 is made up of 16 amino acids. The V gene's germline CDR1 is MGHDK and CDR2 SYGVNS. Trimming at V came to 3 bases and at J to 10 bases, leaving 11 bases not matched to a gene. This CDR3 reads CASSDRTGNSRSPLHF. CDR3 nucleotide sequence: TGTGCCAGCAGTGATCGGACAGGGAATTCGAGATCACCCCTCCACTTT.

This clone was observed a handful of times. The rearrangement joins TRBV6-5 to TRBJ1-4, with D perhaps TRBD1 (5 bases). The germline gives CDR1 MNHEY, CDR2 SVGAGI. CDR3 length equals 12 residues. The V and J ends lost 8 bases and 8 bases respectively, with 12 bases between them. CDR3 DNA: TGTGCCAGCGGGGCACGTCGGGAAAAACTGTTTTTT. The encoded protein is CASGARREKLFF.

The genes are TRBV11-3 and TRBJ2-1; the D gene is possibly TRBD2 (6 bases). V dropped 0 bases and J dropped 9 bases, with 9 bases sitting between them. The CDR3 has 13 residues. The germline gives CDR1 SGHNT, CDR2 YENEEA. This chain's CDR3 is CASSLDNGSEQFF. DNA for the CDR3: TGTGCCAGCAGCTTAGATAACGGGAGTGAGCAGTTCTTC.

This clone was observed a handful of times. V and J are TRBV6-5 and TRBJ1-5; D possibly corresponds to TRBD1 (6 bases). The CDR3 loop spans 15 amino acids. The V end was cut by 2 bases, the J end by 7 bases, with 15 bases between. Germline lookup yields CDR1 MNHEY and CDR2 SVGAGI. CDR3 region: CASSYDGGAGQPQHF. DNA of the CDR3: TGTGCCAGCAGTTACGATGGGGGCGCAGGCCAGCCCCAGCATTTT.

As concerns this clone: The same CDR3 arises from other DNA sequences in this sample as well. CDR3 in amino acids: CASSPNRDGEKLFF. The CDR3 DNA is TGTGCCAGCTCACCAAACAGGGACGGAGAAAAACTGTTTTTT. The chain combines TRBV18 with TRBJ1-4; D perhaps matches TRBD1 (6 bases). Germline V CDR1 and CDR2: KGHSH, LQKENI. CDR3 size: 14 residues. Trimming shortened V by 2 bases and J by 8 bases, and 12 bases separated the two germline ends.

The V call is TRBV5-1, the J call TRBJ2-2, with 7 bases identical to TRBD1. V trimming: 4 bases; J trimming: 4 bases; junction bases outside the gene matches: 10. CDR3 length equals 16 residues. Germline V CDR1 and CDR2: SGHRS, YFSETQ. This chain's CDR3 is CASSRRDRDGTGELFF. In nucleotides, the CDR3 is TGCGCCAGCAGCCGGCGTGACAGGGACGGCACCGGGGAGCTGTTTTTT.

The rearrangement links TRBV7-2 to TRBJ2-2; D gene unclear. Trimming cost V 3 bases and J 6 bases, with 5 bases left between them. The CDR3 has 12 amino acids. The germline V gene has CDR1 SGHTA and CDR2 FQGNSA. The CDR3 reads CASSFFSGELFF. DNA of the CDR3: TGTGCCAGCAGCTTTTTCTCCGGGGAGCTGTTTTTT.

The chain uses TRBV9 and TRBJ2-3; D not resolved. CDR1 is SGDLS and CDR2 is YYNGEE in the germline V gene. Trimming removed 0 bases from V and 1 base from J, with 9 bases in between. CDR3 length: 15 amino acids. The CDR3, as DNA: TGTGCCAGCAGCGTAGTTTCGAGTGGCACAGATACGCAGTATTTT. This codes for CASSVVSSGTDTQYF. Together with reference TRBV9 and TRBJ2-3, the CDR3 gives the full variable domain: DSGVTQTPKHLITATGQRVTLRCSPRSGDLSVYWYQQSLDQGLQFLIQYYNGEERAKGNILERFSAQQFPDLHSELNLSSLELGDSALYFCASSVVSSGTDTQYFGPGTRLTVL.

CDR3 sequence: CASSPTGTGGRGGYTF. Here the CDR3 DNA reads TGTGCCAGCAGTCCCACCGGGACAGGGGGGCGAGGAGGCTACACCTTC. V gene TRBV27 combines with J gene TRBJ1-2, with TRBD1 matching 11 bases. The CDR3 sequence is 16 residues long. The trim removed 5 bases at V and 8 bases at J, leaving 13 bases unmatched. From germline, CDR1 is MNHEY and CDR2 SMNVEV (reference sequence).

The J gene is TRBJ1-5, the V gene TRBV7-8; maybe TRBD1 (6 bases). Trimming removed 1 base at V and 6 bases at J, with 10 bases between. CDR1 is SGHVS and CDR2 is FQNEAQ in the germline V gene. The CDR3 extends over 14 amino acids. CDR3 region: CASSLETGGQPQHF. The CDR3 nucleotides are TGTGCCAGCAGCTTAGAGACAGGAGGTCAGCCCCAGCATTTT.

The V call is TRBV29-1, the J call TRBJ2-3, with 7 bases fitting TRBD1. The V segment lost 3 bases and the J segment 6 bases; nucleotides outside the gene matches: 6. This CDR3 comprises 13 residues. The V gene's germline CDR1 is SQVTM and CDR2 ANQGSEA. The DNA for the CDR3 is TGCAGCGTTGATCCCACAGGGGCCGATACGCAGTATTTT. Translated, it gives CSVDPTGADTQYF.

The rearrangement uses TRBV19 and TRBJ1-4, with D possibly matching TRBD1 (6 bases). The CDR3 runs 12 residues. Germline CDR1 reads LNHDA; CDR2 reads SQIVND (reference sequence). Trimming pared 6 bases from V and 7 bases from J, leaving 9 bases between. The CDR3 coding sequence is TGTGCCAGTAGGCAAGGGGGTGAAAAACTGTTTTTT. The encoded protein is CASRQGGEKLFF.